These 14 T cell receptor beta chains were all obtained from the same sample, sequenced in a study of CD8+ T cells in alopecia areata. cDNA reverse transcribed from extracted RNA served as the sequencing template. Using immunoSEQ multiplex PCR, the repertoire was profiled, and TCRdb retains in-frame clones only, with some absent. This sample has approximately 100,000 clones, with over 75% found just once. Sample treatment: oral pan-JAK inhibitor, 5-10 mg twice daily. Here the sequenced sample was CD8+ T cells sorted from blood, taken at approximately week 30, from a patient treated with tofacitinib. The source of these receptors is a human donor with alopecia areata.

This chain joins TRBV4-2 and TRBJ2-2, with D possibly matching TRBD2 (5 bases). Trimming left V 4 bases short and J 2 bases short, with 14 bases between. The CDR3 runs to 16 residues. In germline, CDR1 is LGHNA, CDR2 YNFKEQ. The CDR3 is CASSRKDFLNTGELFF. The CDR3 nucleotides are TGTGCCAGCAGCCGGAAGGACTTTCTTAACACCGGGGAGCTGTTTTTT.

This clone was found a few times. The chain carries TRBV9 and TRBJ2-2, with 7 bases identical to TRBD2. The ends lost 3 bases at V and 6 bases at J; junction bases unmatched: 8. Germline V lookup: CDR1 SGDLS, CDR2 YYNGEE. This CDR3 has 15 amino acids. The DNA of the CDR3 is TGTGCCAGCAGCGACTATGCGGGGGAGGCCGGGGAGCTGTTTTTT. Translation: CASSDYAGEAGELFF.

The V call is TRBV6-5, the J call TRBJ2-3, with no clear D. Looked up from germline, CDR1 is MNHEY and CDR2 is SVGAGI. V was clipped by 5 bases and J by 0 bases, with 12 bases between them. CDR3 length: 15 amino acids. CDR3 DNA sequence: TGTGCCAGCAGTACGATCCCCCGGAGCACAGATACGCAGTATTTT. This encodes CASSTIPRSTDTQYF.

The rearrangement joins TRBV7-3 to TRBJ2-5, with a weak D call TRBD2 (6 bases). V dropped 5 bases and J dropped 5 bases, with 18 bases sitting between them. Germline lookup yields CDR1 SGHTA and CDR2 FQGTGA. CDR3 length: 15 amino acids. In nucleotides, the CDR3 is TGTGCCAGCAGCAGTTTTGGAGGAGGAGGGGAGACCCAGTACTTC. This translates into CASSSFGGGGETQYF.

This clone showed up just once. The rearrangement links TRBV19 to TRBJ1-1; weak D call: TRBD1 (5 bases). The CDR3 has 13 residues. The germline gives CDR1 LNHDA, CDR2 SQIVND (reference sequence). Trimming removed 5 bases from V and 4 bases from J, with 11 bases in between. The CDR3 spells CASSGALGTEAFF. For the CDR3, the DNA is TGTGCCAGTAGTGGGGCCCTGGGCACTGAAGCTTTCTTT.

The chain is built from TRBV11-2 and TRBJ2-2; TRBD1 matches at 9 bases. The CDR3 length is 17 residues. J gave up 2 bases and V 5 bases, and 9 bases lay outside the gene matches. Per germline, CDR1 SGHAT and CDR2 FQNNGV. The CDR3 protein is CASSAWLDRGNTGELFF. CDR3 bases: TGTGCCAGCAGCGCCTGGCTGGACAGGGGCAACACCGGGGAGCTGTTTTTT.

The chain carries TRBV27 and TRBJ2-7; D is uncertain. Germline values: CDR1 MNHEY, CDR2 SMNVEV (reference sequence). Trimming took off 4 bases at V and 0 bases at J, with 10 bases between the two ends. This CDR3 is built from 14 residues. The CDR3 DNA reads as TGTGCCAGCAGTTCCCCGGAAAGCTCCTACGAGCAGTACTTC. As protein: CASSSPESSYEQYF.

For the CDR3, the DNA is TGTGCCAGCATCGAACAGGGACATGAGCAGTTCTTC. Translating it yields CASIEQGHEQFF. This chain joins TRBV2 and TRBJ2-1; a possible D gene is TRBD1 (6 bases). The CDR3 loop spans 12 amino acids. CDR1 and CDR2 from the germline V gene are SNHLY and FYNNEI. Trimming shortened V by 7 bases and J by 8 bases, and 12 bases separated the two germline ends.

The chain couples TRBV15 to TRBJ2-2, with 9 bases fitting TRBD2. The V gene end was trimmed by 5 bases and the J gene end by 0 bases; junction bases not matched to a gene: 4. CDR3 length: 16 amino acids. The germline V gene has CDR1 LNHNV and CDR2 YYDKDF (reference sequence). DNA of the CDR3: TGTGCCACCAGCCCGCGGGAGGGCGCGAACACCGGGGAGCTGTTTTTT. Its translation: CATSPREGANTGELFF.

This chain joins TRBV7-9 and TRBJ1-1; the D is unclear. The V gene's germline CDR1 is SEHNR and CDR2 FQNEAQ (reference sequence). The CDR3 is made up of 14 amino acids. Trimming took 0 bases from V and 3 from J, leaving 8 bases between them. The CDR3 DNA sequence: TGTGCCAGCAGCTTAGCAGGATTGGACACTGAAGCTTTCTTT. Translation gives CASSLAGLDTEAFF.

This CDR3 reads CASSLVSAPDTQYF. The CDR3 bases are TGTGCCAGCAGCTTAGTTAGCGCGCCAGATACGCAGTATTTT. The chain combines TRBV11-2 with TRBJ2-3; a weak D match, TRBD2 (5 bases). V was shortened by 1 base and J by 4 bases, with 9 bases between the two germline ends. Germline CDR1 and CDR2: SGHAT and FQNNGV. The CDR3 length is 14 residues.

This rearrangement joins TRBV27 to TRBJ2-7, with TRBD1 identical over 9 bases. The CDR3 runs to 14 residues. The germline V gene has CDR1 MNHEY and CDR2 SMNVEV (reference sequence). V shed 3 bases and J 3 bases; nucleotides not matched to a gene: 3. The CDR3 reads CASSFGTGFYEQYF. CDR3 in DNA: TGTGCCAGCAGTTTCGGGACAGGGTTCTACGAGCAGTACTTC.

This clone was observed a single time. V and J are TRBV7-9 and TRBJ2-2; possibly TRBD1 for D (6 bases). In germline, CDR1 is SEHNR, CDR2 FQNEAQ (reference sequence). CDR3 size: 17 residues. V was trimmed by 1 base and J by 0 bases, leaving 12 bases between them. The CDR3 loop reads CASSLGDKLPNTGELFF. The CDR3 coding sequence is TGTGCCAGCAGCTTAGGGGACAAACTGCCGAACACCGGGGAGCTGTTTTTT.

CDR3 sequence: CATLPEPGSTEAFF. The CDR3 DNA reads as TGTGCCACCCTGCCCGAGCCCGGGAGCACTGAAGCTTTCTTT. The genes are TRBV14 and TRBJ1-1; D unclear. CDR3 length: 14 residues. Trimming left V 10 bases short and J 4 bases short, with 19 bases between. Germline V lookup: CDR1 SGHDN, CDR2 FVKESK.